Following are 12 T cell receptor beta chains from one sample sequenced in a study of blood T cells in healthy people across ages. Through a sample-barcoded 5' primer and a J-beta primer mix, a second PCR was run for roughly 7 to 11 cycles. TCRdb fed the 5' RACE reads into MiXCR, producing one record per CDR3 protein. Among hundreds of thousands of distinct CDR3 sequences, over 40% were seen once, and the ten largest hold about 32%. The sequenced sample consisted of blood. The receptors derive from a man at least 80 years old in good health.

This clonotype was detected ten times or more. The CDR3 DNA reads as TGCAGCGTTGGTGGCAGGGGGCACGATGGCTACACCTTC. Amino acids: CSVGGRGHDGYTF. The chain joins TRBV29-1 to TRBJ1-2, with 8 bases identical to TRBD1. J lost 6 bases, V lost 4 bases, and 7 bases had no gene match. The CDR3 is 13 residues long. The germline CDR1 and CDR2 sequences are SQVTM and ANQGSEA.

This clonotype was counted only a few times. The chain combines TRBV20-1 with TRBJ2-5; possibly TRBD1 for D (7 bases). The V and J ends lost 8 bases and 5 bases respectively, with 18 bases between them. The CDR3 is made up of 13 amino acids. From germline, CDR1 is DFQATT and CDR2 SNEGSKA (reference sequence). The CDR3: CSLEEGAWETQYF. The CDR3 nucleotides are TGCAGTCTCGAGGAGGGGGCGTGGGAGACCCAGTACTTC.

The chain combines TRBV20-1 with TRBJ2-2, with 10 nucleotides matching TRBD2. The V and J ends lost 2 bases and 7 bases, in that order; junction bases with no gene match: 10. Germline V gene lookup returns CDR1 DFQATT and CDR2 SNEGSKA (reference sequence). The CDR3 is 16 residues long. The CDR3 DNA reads TGCAGTGCTAGATCTAGCGGGAGTCCTCGGGGCGGGGAGCTGTTTTTT. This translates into CSARSSGSPRGGELFF.

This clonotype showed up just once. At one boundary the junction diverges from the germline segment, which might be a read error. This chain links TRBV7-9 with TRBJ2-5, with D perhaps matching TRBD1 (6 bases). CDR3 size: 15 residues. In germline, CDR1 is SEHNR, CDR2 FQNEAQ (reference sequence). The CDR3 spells CAGSLGTGLGETQYF. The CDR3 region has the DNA TGTGCCGGCAGCTTAGGTACAGGGCTCGGAGAGACCCAGTACTTC.

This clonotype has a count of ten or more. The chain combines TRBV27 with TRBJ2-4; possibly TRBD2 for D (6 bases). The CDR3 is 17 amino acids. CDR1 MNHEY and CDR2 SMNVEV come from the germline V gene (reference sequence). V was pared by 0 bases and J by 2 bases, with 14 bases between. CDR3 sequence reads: CASSLSLGGATKNIQYF. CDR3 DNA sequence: TGTGCCAGCAGTTTATCCCTCGGCGGGGCTACCAAAAACATTCAGTACTTC.

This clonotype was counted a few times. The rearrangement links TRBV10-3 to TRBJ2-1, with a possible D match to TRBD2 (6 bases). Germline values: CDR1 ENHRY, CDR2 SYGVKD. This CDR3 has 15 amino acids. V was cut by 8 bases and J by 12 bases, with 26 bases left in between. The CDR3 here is CAIAPQVSGHRGQFF. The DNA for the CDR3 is TGTGCCATCGCCCCCCAAGTTAGCGGACATAGGGGGCAGTTCTTC.

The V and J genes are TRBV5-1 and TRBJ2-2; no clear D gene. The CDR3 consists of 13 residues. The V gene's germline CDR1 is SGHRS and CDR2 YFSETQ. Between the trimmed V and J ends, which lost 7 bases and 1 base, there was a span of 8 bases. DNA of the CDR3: TGCGCCAGCCTGTCGGAGAACACCGGGGAGCTGTTTTTT. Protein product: CASLSENTGELFF. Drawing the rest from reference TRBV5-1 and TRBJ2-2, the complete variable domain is KAGVTQTPRYLIKTRGQQVTLSCSPISGHRSVSWYQQTPGQGLQFLFEYFSETQRNKGNFPGRFSGRQFSNSRSEMNVSTLELGDSALYLCASLSENTGELFFGEGSRLTVL.

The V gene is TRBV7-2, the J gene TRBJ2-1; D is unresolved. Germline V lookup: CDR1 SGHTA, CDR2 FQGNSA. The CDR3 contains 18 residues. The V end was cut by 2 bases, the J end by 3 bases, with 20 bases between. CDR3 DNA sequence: TGTGCCAGCAGCTTACCCCCGGATCTGGCGGTTAACTACAATGAGCAGTTCTTC. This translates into CASSLPPDLAVNYNEQFF.

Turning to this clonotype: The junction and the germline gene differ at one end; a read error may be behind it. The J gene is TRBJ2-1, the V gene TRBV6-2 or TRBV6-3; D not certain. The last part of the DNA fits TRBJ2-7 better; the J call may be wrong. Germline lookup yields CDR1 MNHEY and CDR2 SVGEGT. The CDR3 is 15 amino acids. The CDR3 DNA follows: TGTGCCCGCAGGAGAGGTGGAAGCTCCTACAATGAGCAGTACTTC. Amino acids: CARRRGGSSYNEQYF.

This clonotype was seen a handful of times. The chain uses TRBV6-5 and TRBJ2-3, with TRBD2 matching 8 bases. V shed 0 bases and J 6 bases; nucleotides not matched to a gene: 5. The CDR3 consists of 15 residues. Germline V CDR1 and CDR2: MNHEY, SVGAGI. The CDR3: CASSYSGTSADTQYF. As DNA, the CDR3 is TGTGCCAGCAGTTACTCGGGGACTAGTGCGGATACGCAGTATTTT.

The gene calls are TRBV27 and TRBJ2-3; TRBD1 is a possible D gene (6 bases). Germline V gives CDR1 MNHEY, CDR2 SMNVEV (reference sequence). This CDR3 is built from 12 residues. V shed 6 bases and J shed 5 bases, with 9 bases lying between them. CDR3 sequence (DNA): TGTGCCAGCAGACAGGGCTTAGATACGCAGTATTTT. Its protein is CASRQGLDTQYF.

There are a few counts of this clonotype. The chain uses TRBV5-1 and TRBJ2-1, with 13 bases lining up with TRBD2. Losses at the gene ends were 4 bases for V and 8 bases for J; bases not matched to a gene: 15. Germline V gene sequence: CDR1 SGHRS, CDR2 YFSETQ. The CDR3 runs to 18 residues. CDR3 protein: CASSPGLAGLNPPDEQFF. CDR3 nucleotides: TGCGCCAGCAGCCCGGGACTAGCGGGACTCAACCCCCCCGATGAGCAGTTCTTC. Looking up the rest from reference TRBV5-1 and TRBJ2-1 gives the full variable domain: KAGVTQTPRYLIKTRGQQVTLSCSPISGHRSVSWYQQTPGQGLQFLFEYFSETQRNKGNFPGRFSGRQFSNSRSEMNVSTLELGDSALYLCASSPGLAGLNPPDEQFFGPGTRLTVL.